Listed here are 7 T cell receptor beta chains from one sample, sequenced in a study of blood T cell repertoires in COVID-19. The assay was immunoSEQ multiplex PCR, and TCRdb's table has in-frame clones only and misses some. The sample comprises under 250,000 clones, about 79% of which are singletons, and 3% to 4% rests with the top ten. The sequencing sample was made of PBMCs or T cells enriched from blood (not recorded which). These receptors were collected from a woman aged 55-75 years who had recovered from COVID-19.

V gene TRBV11-3 combines with J gene TRBJ1-3; no firm D call. Germline assignment: CDR1 SGHNT and CDR2 YENEEA. This CDR3 is 12 amino acids long. Trimming took off 8 bases at V and 0 bases at J, with 5 bases between the two ends. CDR3 coding DNA: TGTGCCAGCGCAGACTCTGGAAACACCATATATTTT. Translation gives CASADSGNTIYF.

DNA for the CDR3: TGTGCCAGCAGTTCTGAAATGCGTACAGGGCTGTTTTTT. Translated, it gives CASSSEMRTGLFF. The chain carries TRBV6-2 or TRBV6-3 and TRBJ2-2, with D tentatively TRBD1 (5 bases). The ends were cut back, 4 bases at V and 13 bases at J, with 16 bases in the middle. The CDR3 extends over 13 amino acids. Germline assignment: CDR1 MNHEY and CDR2 SVGEGT.

This chain connects TRBV12-3 or TRBV12-4 to TRBJ1-2; 7 nucleotides match TRBD1. V trimming: 6 bases; J trimming: 8 bases; junction bases outside the gene matches: 6. The CDR3 contains 12 residues. Here the CDR3 DNA reads TGTGCCAGCAGGCAACAGGGGCGAGGCTACACCTTC. Its protein product is CASRQQGRGYTF.

V and J are TRBV7-9 and TRBJ2-5; D unclear. The CDR3 length is 14 residues. The V and J ends lost 2 bases and 1 base respectively, with 8 bases between them. Germline V lookup: CDR1 SEHNR, CDR2 FQNEAQ (reference sequence). As DNA, the CDR3 is TGTGCCAGCAGCTTAAGAACAGCCCAAGAGACCCAGTACTTC. Encoded protein: CASSLRTAQETQYF.

This rearrangement joins TRBV6-5 to TRBJ2-2; no reliable D call. The germline V gene has CDR1 MNHEY and CDR2 SVGAGI. V dropped 3 bases and J dropped 8 bases, with 13 bases sitting between them. CDR3 length: 14 residues. The CDR3 protein is CASSYERGLGELFF. Written as DNA, the CDR3 is TGTGCCAGCAGTTATGAGCGCGGCCTAGGGGAGCTGTTTTTT.

The rearrangement links TRBV27 to TRBJ1-2, with TRBD1 as a possible D gene (5 bases). This CDR3 contains 17 residues. The V end was cut by 2 bases, the J end by 5 bases, with 21 bases between. Germline assignment: CDR1 MNHEY and CDR2 SMNVEV (reference sequence). CDR3 bases: TGTGCCAGCAGTTTAGCCTCTTACAGGTCAGATTTTTATGGCTACACCTTC. Translated: CASSLASYRSDFYGYTF.

In its sample, this clone was seen once. The chain has TRBV19 and TRBJ2-2; D uncertain. V was clipped by 10 bases and J by 2 bases, with 14 bases between them. The length of the CDR3 is 14 residues. Germline V CDR1 and CDR2: LNHDA, SQIVND (reference sequence). As DNA, the CDR3 is TGTGCCACCCTGGGCAAAGAAAACACCGGGGAGCTGTTTTTT. Protein: CATLGKENTGELFF.